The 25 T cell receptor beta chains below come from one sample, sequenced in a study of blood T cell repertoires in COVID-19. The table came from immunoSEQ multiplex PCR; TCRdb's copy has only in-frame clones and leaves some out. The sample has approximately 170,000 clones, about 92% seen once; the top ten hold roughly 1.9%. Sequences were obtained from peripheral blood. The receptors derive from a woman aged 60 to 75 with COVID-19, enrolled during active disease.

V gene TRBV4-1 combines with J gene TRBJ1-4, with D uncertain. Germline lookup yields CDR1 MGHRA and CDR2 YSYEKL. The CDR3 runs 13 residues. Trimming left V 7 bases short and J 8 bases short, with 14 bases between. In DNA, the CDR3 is TGCGCCAGCAATCTCCCCCCGGGGGAAAAACTGTTTTTT. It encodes CASNLPPGEKLFF.

CDR3 protein: CASSWQGENTEAFF. CDR3 DNA sequence: TGTGCCAGTAGCTGGCAGGGGGAGAACACTGAAGCTTTCTTT. This chain uses TRBV19 with TRBJ1-1; 7 nucleotides align to TRBD1. CDR1 and CDR2 (germline): LNHDA, SQIVND (reference sequence). Losses at the gene ends were 6 bases for V and 1 base for J; bases not matched to a gene: 5. This CDR3 region has 14 residues.

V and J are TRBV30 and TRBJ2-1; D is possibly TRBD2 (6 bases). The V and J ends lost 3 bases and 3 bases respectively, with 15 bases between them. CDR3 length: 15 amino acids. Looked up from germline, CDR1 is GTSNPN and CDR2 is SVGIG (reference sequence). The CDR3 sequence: CAWSVGRGLYNEQFF. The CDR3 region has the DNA TGTGCCTGGAGCGTAGGGCGGGGACTCTACAATGAGCAGTTCTTC.

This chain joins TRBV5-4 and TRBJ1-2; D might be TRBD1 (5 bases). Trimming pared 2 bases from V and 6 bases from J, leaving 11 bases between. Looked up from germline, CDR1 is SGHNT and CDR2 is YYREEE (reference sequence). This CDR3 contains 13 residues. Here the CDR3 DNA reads TGTGCCAGCAGCTTCCAGGGTGGAGATGGCTACACCTTC. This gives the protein CASSFQGGDGYTF.

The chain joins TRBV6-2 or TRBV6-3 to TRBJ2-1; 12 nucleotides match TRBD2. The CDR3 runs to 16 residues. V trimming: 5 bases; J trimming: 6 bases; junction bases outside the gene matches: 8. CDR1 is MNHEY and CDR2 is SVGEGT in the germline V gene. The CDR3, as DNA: TGTGCCAGCAGTCCCCAGACTAGCGGGAGACTCAATGAGCAGTTCTTC. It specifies CASSPQTSGRLNEQFF.

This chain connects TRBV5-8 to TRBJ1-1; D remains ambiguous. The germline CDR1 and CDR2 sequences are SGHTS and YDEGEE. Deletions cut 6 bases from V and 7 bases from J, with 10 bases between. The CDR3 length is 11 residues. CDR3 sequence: CASTPLFEAFF. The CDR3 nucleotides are TGTGCCAGCACCCCACTCTTTGAAGCTTTCTTT.

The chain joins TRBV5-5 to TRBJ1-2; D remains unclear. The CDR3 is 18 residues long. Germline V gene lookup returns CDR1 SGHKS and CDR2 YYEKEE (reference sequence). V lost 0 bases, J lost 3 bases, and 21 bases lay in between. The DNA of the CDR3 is TGTGCCAGCAGCTTGGATGGTATACAGCGGAATCCTCACTATGGCTACACCTTC. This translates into CASSLDGIQRNPHYGYTF.

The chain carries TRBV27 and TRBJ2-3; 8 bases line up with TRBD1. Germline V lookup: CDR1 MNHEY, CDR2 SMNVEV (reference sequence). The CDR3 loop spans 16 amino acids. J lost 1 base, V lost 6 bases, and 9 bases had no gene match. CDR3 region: CASSRRPGQGTDTQYF. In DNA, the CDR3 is TGTGCCAGCAGCCGGAGACCGGGACAGGGCACAGATACGCAGTATTTT.

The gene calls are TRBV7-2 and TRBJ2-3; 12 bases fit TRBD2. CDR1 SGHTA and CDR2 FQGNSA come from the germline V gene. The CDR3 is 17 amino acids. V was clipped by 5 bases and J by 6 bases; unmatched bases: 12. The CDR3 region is CASSGQTSGGSGDTQYF. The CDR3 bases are TGTGCCAGCAGCGGGCAGACTAGCGGGGGCTCGGGGGATACGCAGTATTTT.

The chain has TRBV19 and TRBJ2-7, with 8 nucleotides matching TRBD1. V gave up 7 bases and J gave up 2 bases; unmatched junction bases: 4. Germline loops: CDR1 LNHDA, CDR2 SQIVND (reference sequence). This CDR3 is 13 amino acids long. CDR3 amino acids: CASTDRATYEQYF. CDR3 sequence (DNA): TGTGCCAGTACGGACAGGGCCACCTACGAGCAGTACTTC.

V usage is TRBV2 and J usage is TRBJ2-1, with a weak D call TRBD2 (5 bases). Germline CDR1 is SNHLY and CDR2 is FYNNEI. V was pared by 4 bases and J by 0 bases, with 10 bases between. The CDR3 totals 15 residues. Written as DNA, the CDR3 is TGTGCCAGCAGTGTACTAGATAGCTCCTACAATGAGCAGTTCTTC. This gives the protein CASSVLDSSYNEQFF.

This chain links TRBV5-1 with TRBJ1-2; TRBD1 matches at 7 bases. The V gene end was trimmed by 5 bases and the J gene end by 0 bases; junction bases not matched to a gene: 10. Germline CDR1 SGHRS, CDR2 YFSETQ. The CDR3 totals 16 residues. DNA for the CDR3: TGCGCCAGCAGACCCGGACAGGAGTCTACTAACTATGGCTACACCTTC. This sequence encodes CASRPGQESTNYGYTF.

The CDR3 DNA reads TGTGCCAGCAGCTTAGAATCTGGGAGCCGTAACTATGGCTACACCTTC. Amino acid sequence: CASSLESGSRNYGYTF. The V gene is TRBV7-3, the J gene TRBJ1-2, with unresolved D. Trimming shortened V by 2 bases and J by 1 base, and 14 bases separated the two germline ends. Germline loops: CDR1 SGHTA, CDR2 FQGTGA. The CDR3 is 16 amino acids.

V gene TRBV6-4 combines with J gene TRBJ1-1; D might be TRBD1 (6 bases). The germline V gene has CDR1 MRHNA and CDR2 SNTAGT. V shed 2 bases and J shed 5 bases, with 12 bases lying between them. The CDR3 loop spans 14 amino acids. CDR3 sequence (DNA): TGTGCCAGCAGTGACGGGGGCACGGGGACTGAAGCTTTCTTT. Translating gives CASSDGGTGTEAFF.

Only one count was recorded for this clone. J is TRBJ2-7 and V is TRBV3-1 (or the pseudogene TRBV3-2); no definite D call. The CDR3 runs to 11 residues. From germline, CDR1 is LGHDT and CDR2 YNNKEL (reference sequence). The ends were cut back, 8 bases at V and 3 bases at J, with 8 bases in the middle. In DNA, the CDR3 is TGTGCCAGCTCAAACGGCTACGAGCAGTACTTC. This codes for CASSNGYEQYF.

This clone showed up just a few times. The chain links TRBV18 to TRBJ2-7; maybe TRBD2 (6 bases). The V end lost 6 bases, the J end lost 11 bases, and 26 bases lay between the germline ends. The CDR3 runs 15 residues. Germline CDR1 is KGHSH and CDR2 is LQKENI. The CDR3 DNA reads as TGTGCCAGCTCCGGCCAGGGCCCTCCTACAGGCGGGGAGTACTTC. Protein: CASSGQGPPTGGEYF.

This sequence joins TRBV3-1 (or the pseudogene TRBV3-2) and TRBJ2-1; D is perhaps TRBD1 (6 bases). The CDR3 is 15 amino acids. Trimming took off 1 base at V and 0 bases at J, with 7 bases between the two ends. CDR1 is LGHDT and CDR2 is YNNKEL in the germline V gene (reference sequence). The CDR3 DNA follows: TGTGCCAGCAGCCAAGGACAGGTCTCCTACAATGAGCAGTTCTTC. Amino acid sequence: CASSQGQVSYNEQFF.

CDR3 sequence reads: CASSFAQGTVAFF. Here the CDR3 DNA reads TGTGCCAGCAGCTTTGCGCAGGGTACCGTGGCTTTCTTT. V usage is TRBV5-6 and J usage is TRBJ1-1; tentative D call: TRBD1 (5 bases). The CDR3 loop spans 13 amino acids. Per the germline V gene, CDR1 is SGHDT and CDR2 is YYEEEE. Trimming stripped 2 bases from V and 11 bases from J, with 16 bases between.

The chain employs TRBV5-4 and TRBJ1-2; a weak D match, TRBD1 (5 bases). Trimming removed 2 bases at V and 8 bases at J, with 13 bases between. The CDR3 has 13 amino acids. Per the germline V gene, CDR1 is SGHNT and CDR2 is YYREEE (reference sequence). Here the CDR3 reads CASSLPDNRGYTF. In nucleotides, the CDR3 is TGTGCCAGCAGCTTACCGGACAACAGGGGCTACACCTTC.

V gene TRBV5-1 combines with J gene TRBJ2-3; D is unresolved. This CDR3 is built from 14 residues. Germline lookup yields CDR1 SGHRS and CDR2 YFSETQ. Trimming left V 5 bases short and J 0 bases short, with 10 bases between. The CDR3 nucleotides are TGCGCCAGCAGTTCTCAGATGAGCACAGATACGCAGTATTTT. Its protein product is CASSSQMSTDTQYF.

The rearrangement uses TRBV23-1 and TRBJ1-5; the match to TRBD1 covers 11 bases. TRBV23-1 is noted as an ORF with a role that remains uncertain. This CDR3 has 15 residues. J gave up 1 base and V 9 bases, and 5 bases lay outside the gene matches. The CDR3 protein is CARHGDRGSNQPQHF. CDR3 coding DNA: TGCGCCAGACACGGGGACAGGGGGAGCAATCAGCCCCAGCATTTT.

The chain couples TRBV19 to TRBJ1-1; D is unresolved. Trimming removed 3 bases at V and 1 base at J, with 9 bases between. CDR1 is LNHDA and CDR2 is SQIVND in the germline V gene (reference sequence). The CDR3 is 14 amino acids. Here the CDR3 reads CASSMERWNTEAFF. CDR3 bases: TGTGCCAGTAGTATGGAGAGGTGGAACACTGAAGCTTTCTTT.

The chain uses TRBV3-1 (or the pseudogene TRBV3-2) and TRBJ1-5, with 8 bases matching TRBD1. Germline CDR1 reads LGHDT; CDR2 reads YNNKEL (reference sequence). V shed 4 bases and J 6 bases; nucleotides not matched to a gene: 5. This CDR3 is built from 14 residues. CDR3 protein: CASSLGQGGQPQHF. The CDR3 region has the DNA TGTGCCAGCAGCCTCGGACAGGGTGGTCAGCCCCAGCATTTT.

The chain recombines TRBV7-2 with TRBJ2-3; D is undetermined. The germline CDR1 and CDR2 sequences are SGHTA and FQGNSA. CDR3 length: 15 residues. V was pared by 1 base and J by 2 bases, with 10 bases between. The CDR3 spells CASSLDPTFTDTQYF. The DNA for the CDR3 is TGTGCCAGCAGCTTAGACCCTACCTTCACAGATACGCAGTATTTT.

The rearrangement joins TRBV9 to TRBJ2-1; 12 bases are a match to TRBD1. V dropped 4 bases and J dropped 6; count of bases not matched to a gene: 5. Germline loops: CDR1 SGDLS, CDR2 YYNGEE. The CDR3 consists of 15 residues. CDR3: CASSQGQGAGNEQFF. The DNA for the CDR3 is TGTGCCAGCAGCCAGGGACAGGGGGCAGGCAATGAGCAGTTCTTC.